Each of the 18 T cell receptor beta chains below was sequenced from the same sample in a study of metastatic and nonmetastatic thyroid tumors. No patient had received any treatment before thyroid surgery. From the PCR reads, TCRdb re-called clones with MiXCR. The sample yields about 19,000 clones, approximately 22% seen once. The sequenced sample consisted of tumor tissue. The origin of the receptors is a male donor with papillary thyroid cancer or a benign thyroid nodule (not recorded which). Some clones in this sample may be carry-over from other donors' samples.

The chain has TRBV11-2 and TRBJ1-1, with D hard to call. Germline lookup yields CDR1 SGHAT and CDR2 FQNNGV. Trimming removed 5 bases at V and 1 base at J, with 8 bases between. This CDR3 comprises 13 residues. Written as DNA, the CDR3 is TGTGCCAGCAGCCCGACCGAGAACACTGAAGCTTTCTTT. Translation: CASSPTENTEAFF. Based on the CDR3 plus reference TRBV11-2 and TRBJ1-1, the full variable domain is EAGVAQSPRYKIIEKRQSVAFWCNPISGHATLYWYQQILGQGPKLLIQFQNNGVVDDSQLPKDRFSAERLKGVDSTLKIQPAKLEDSAVYLCASSPTENTEAFFGQGTRLTVV.

This clone came up many times. The chain links TRBV11-2 to TRBJ2-7; 10 bases line up with TRBD2. Germline V CDR1 and CDR2: SGHAT, FQNNGV. This CDR3 has 15 amino acids. V lost 2 bases, J lost 4 bases, and 5 bases stayed unmatched. The DNA for the CDR3 is TGTGCCAGCAGCTTAACCCCACTAGCGGGGTACGAGCAGTACTTC. Translating gives CASSLTPLAGYEQYF. The variable domain in full, with the rest retrieved from reference TRBV11-2 and TRBJ2-7, is EAGVAQSPRYKIIEKRQSVAFWCNPISGHATLYWYQQILGQGPKLLIQFQNNGVVDDSQLPKDRFSAERLKGVDSTLKIQPAKLEDSAVYLCASSLTPLAGYEQYFGPGTRLTVT.

The rearrangement uses TRBV20-1 and TRBJ1-1; possibly TRBD1 for D (5 bases). Looked up from germline, CDR1 is DFQATT and CDR2 is SNEGSKA (reference sequence). Trimming cost V 6 bases and J 3 bases, with 14 bases left between them. This CDR3 is 13 amino acids long. CDR3: CSAAPGYDTEAFF. The CDR3 bases are TGCAGTGCGGCCCCAGGGTATGACACTGAAGCTTTCTTT.

Points on this clone: This may stem from a read error, because a much larger clone lies one nucleotide away. The sample carries other DNA sequences with the same CDR3. The chain recombines TRBV29-1 with TRBJ2-7; 9 bases map to TRBD1. Germline V gene lookup returns CDR1 SQVTM and CDR2 ANQGSEA. The CDR3 is made up of 13 amino acids. V lost 7 bases and J lost 4; bases outside the gene matches: 8. CDR3 coding DNA: TGCAGCGGTAGGGACAGGGATCATTACGAGCAGTACTTC. Encoded protein: CSGRDRDHYEQYF.

The table lists this clone with many counts. The V gene is TRBV5-1, the J gene TRBJ2-5; D is undetermined. V was pared by 4 bases and J by 5 bases, with 30 bases between. Germline values: CDR1 SGHRS, CDR2 YFSETQ. This CDR3 region has 19 residues. The CDR3 coding sequence is TGCGCCAGCAGCCATTGTGAGGACCCTTTGAGTCCCACAATGGAGACCCAGTACTTC. This encodes CASSHCEDPLSPTMETQYF.

This clone was detected many times. This chain links TRBV7-2 with TRBJ2-7; D possibly corresponds to TRBD2 (6 bases). CDR1 is SGHTA, CDR2 FQGNSA, per germline. The CDR3 sequence is 17 residues long. The germline V and J ends were trimmed by 3 bases and 4 bases, with 22 bases remaining between them. CDR3 amino acids: CASSFSGSSVGVYEQYF. The CDR3 coding sequence is TGTGCCAGCAGCTTTTCCGGGAGTAGTGTAGGGGTTTACGAGCAGTACTTC.

This clone appeared many times. V is TRBV10-3 and J is TRBJ2-3; D might be TRBD1 or TRBD2, each matching 5 bases. V shed 4 bases and J shed 4 bases, with 15 bases lying between them. This CDR3 has 15 amino acids. Germline lookup yields CDR1 ENHRY and CDR2 SYGVKD. The CDR3 nucleotides are TGTGCCATCAGTGGCGCTTCGGGGCGCGCAGATACGCAGTATTTT. Translated: CAISGASGRADTQYF.

In its sample, this clone was seen many times. This rearrangement joins TRBV24-1 to TRBJ2-5, with TRBD2 identical over 8 bases. The CDR3 is 14 residues long. The V segment lost 8 bases and the J segment 1 base; nucleotides outside the gene matches: 5. CDR1 KGHDR and CDR2 SFDVKD come from the germline V gene. In DNA form, the CDR3 reads TGTGCCACCAAGGCGGGGGGTGCCCAAGAGACCCAGTACTTC. Its protein is CATKAGGAQETQYF.

This clone was seen ten or more times. The rearrangement links TRBV20-1 to TRBJ1-2; D not certain. V dropped 3 bases and J dropped 5 bases, with 4 bases sitting between them. Germline CDR1 is DFQATT and CDR2 is SNEGSKA (reference sequence). This CDR3 is built from 10 residues. CDR3 in amino acids: CSASPYGYTF. CDR3 in DNA: TGCAGTGCTAGCCCGTATGGCTACACCTTC.

The chain employs TRBV11-1 and TRBJ2-7; 7 nucleotides agree with TRBD1. CDR1 and CDR2 from the germline V gene are SGHAT and FQDESV (reference sequence). V trimming: 3 bases; J trimming: 2 bases; junction bases outside the gene matches: 7. The CDR3 is 15 amino acids. The chain's CDR3 is CASSFERGQTYEQYF. DNA of the CDR3: TGTGCCAGCAGCTTCGAACGGGGACAGACCTACGAGCAGTACTTC.

This clone was recorded a few times. The rearrangement links TRBV7-9 to TRBJ1-4, with TRBD1 matching 12 bases. This CDR3 has 15 residues. V lost 1 base and J lost 10; bases outside the gene matches: 4. CDR1 is SEHNR and CDR2 is FQNEAQ in the germline V gene (reference sequence). DNA for the CDR3: TGTGCCAGCAGCTTAGACCGGGACAGGGGGCGAAAACTGTTTTTT. It specifies CASSLDRDRGRKLFF.

This clone was found many times. A much larger clone sits a single nucleotide away, making a read error possible. Other DNA sequences in the same sample also yield this CDR3. This chain links TRBV20-1 with TRBJ2-3, with 7 positions matching TRBD1. The CDR3 consists of 13 residues. Unmatched junction bases numbered 3, after V lost 3 bases and J lost 3 bases. Germline V gene sequence: CDR1 DFQATT, CDR2 SNEGSKA (reference sequence). The CDR3 DNA reads as TGCAGTGCTAGGGCAGGGGGAACAGATACGCAGTATTTT. As protein: CSARAGGTDTQYF.

Ten or more counts support this clone. This chain joins TRBV5-1 and TRBJ1-4; D gene ambiguous. The germline V gene encodes CDR1 SGHRS and CDR2 YFSETQ. The ends were cut back, 2 bases at V and 0 bases at J, with 5 bases in the middle. This CDR3 spans 14 amino acids. DNA of the CDR3: TGCGCCAGCAGCTTTTTTGCAACTAATGAAAAACTGTTTTTT. This gives the protein CASSFFATNEKLFF.

This clone has at least ten counts. This chain connects TRBV4-1 to TRBJ2-5, with D perhaps TRBD2 (5 bases). V was cut by 0 bases and J by 5 bases, with 10 bases left in between. The CDR3 has 14 amino acids. Germline lookup yields CDR1 MGHRA and CDR2 YSYEKL. The chain's CDR3 is CASSQDPRGETQYF. CDR3 in DNA: TGCGCCAGCAGCCAAGATCCCCGGGGTGAGACCCAGTACTTC.

This clone was seen ten or more times. V usage is TRBV4-1 and J usage is TRBJ1-1; D may be TRBD1 (5 bases). CDR1 is MGHRA and CDR2 is YSYEKL in the germline V gene. This CDR3 spans 17 amino acids. With 2 bases removed from V and 3 bases from J, the gap between germline ends came to 19 bases. CDR3 nucleotide sequence: TGCGCCAGCAGCCAAATCCAGGGACTGAGGATTGACACTGAAGCTTTCTTT. This gives the protein CASSQIQGLRIDTEAFF.

This clone has ten or more counts. The chain recombines TRBV12-3 or TRBV12-4 with TRBJ1-3; TRBD1 might be the D (6 bases). V gave up 8 bases and J gave up 1 base, with 15 bases separating them. The CDR3 is 15 residues long. The CDR3, as DNA: TGTGCCAGCTTCGGCAGGGGAAGATCTGGAAACACCATATATTTT. Translation: CASFGRGRSGNTIYF.

This clone was seen only a few times. One end of the junction does not line up with germline, which may come from a read error. The rearrangement links TRBV12-3 or TRBV12-4 to TRBJ2-2, with a tentative D call TRBD2 (5 bases). CDR3 length: 12 amino acids. CDR3 DNA sequence: TGTGCCAGCACCTTCGACACCGGGGAGCCGTTTTTT. It yields the protein CASTFDTGEPFF.

This clone was seen at least ten times. This rearrangement joins TRBV5-1 to TRBJ2-5; D call uncertain. The ends were cut back, 4 bases at V and 2 bases at J, with 12 bases in the middle. The germline CDR1 and CDR2 sequences are SGHRS and YFSETQ. CDR3 size: 14 residues. The CDR3 nucleotides read TGCGCCAGCAGCGCCCCCCTACAGCAAGAGACCCAGTACTTC. Translated: CASSAPLQQETQYF.